Listed here are 20 T cell receptor beta chains from one sample, sequenced in a study of T cells after yellow fever vaccination. MiXCR was run by TCRdb on the 5' RACE reads, yielding one entry per CDR3 protein. The repertoire has approximately 550,000 distinct CDR3 sequences, roughly 12% of them found once; the top ten carry over 13%. Sequenced material: PBMCs, taken on the day of the yellow fever booster vaccination. The receptors come from a man younger than 40 who received the YFV17D yellow fever vaccine.

In this sample, this clonotype turned up a few times. The chain recombines TRBV7-9 with TRBJ2-1; the match to TRBD1 covers 7 bases. This CDR3 is built from 11 residues. V dropped 8 bases and J dropped 5; count of bases not matched to a gene: 0. The germline gives CDR1 SEHNR, CDR2 FQNEAQ (reference sequence). CDR3 coding DNA: TGTGCCAGCCAGGGGGACAATGAGCAGTTCTTC. Encoded protein: CASQGDNEQFF.

The genes are TRBV6-1 and TRBJ2-7; TRBD2 is a possible D gene (6 bases). Trimming took 3 bases from V and 4 from J, leaving 19 bases between them. Germline CDR1 MNHNS, CDR2 SASEGT. The CDR3 has 16 residues. The CDR3 nucleotides read TGTGCCAGCAGTGAGGGAACGGGGGAGCGTCGGTACGAGCAGTACTTC. Translation gives CASSEGTGERRYEQYF.

The rearrangement links TRBV3-1 to TRBJ2-7; 11 bases align to TRBD1. This CDR3 has 14 residues. Trimming cost V 3 bases and J 6 bases; bases outside gene matches: 4. Germline-derived CDR1 and CDR2 are LGHDT and YNNKEL (reference sequence). For the CDR3, the DNA is TGTGCCAGCAGCCATTGGACAGGGGGCTCCGAGCAGTACTTC. It translates to CASSHWTGGSEQYF.

This chain connects TRBV5-1 to TRBJ2-4, with TRBD1 matching 10 bases. The CDR3 has 13 amino acids. The junction had 4 bases not matched to a gene; V was cut back by 5 bases and J by 8 bases. CDR1 is SGHRS and CDR2 is YFSETQ in the germline V gene. For the CDR3, the DNA is TGCGCCAGCAGTGCGGGACAGGGGCACATTCAGTACTTC. Residues: CASSAGQGHIQYF.

There are a few counts of this clonotype. The chain combines TRBV13 with TRBJ2-3; D remains ambiguous. Germline CDR1 and CDR2: PRHDT and FYEKMQ (reference sequence). The CDR3 runs 11 residues. Trimming pared 6 bases from V and 7 bases from J, leaving 8 bases between. The CDR3 nucleotides read TGTGCCAGCAGACGTGCCAATACGCAGTATTTT. Protein product: CASRRANTQYF.

This clonotype was seen more than once but under ten times. V usage is TRBV7-9 and J usage is TRBJ2-1; 7 bases are a match to TRBD2. The length of the CDR3 is 15 residues. Trimming at V came to 5 bases and at J to 5 bases, leaving 9 bases not matched to a gene. Germline lookup yields CDR1 SEHNR and CDR2 FQNEAQ (reference sequence). CDR3 residues: CASSPFGGSNNEQFF. CDR3 DNA sequence: TGTGCCAGCAGCCCCTTCGGGGGGTCGAACAATGAGCAGTTCTTC.

The rearrangement joins TRBV21-1 to TRBJ2-7; the table's D call, TRBD2, has no DNA check behind it. TRBV21-1 is described as a pseudogene. This CDR3 region has 16 residues. CDR3 residues: CASSTYSGTHSYEQYF. The CDR3 DNA follows: TGTGCCAGCAGCACATATAGCGGGACCCACTCCTACGAGCAGTACTTC.

This clonotype was detected a few times. In nucleotides, the CDR3 is TGCAGTATAACAGGCAGCGGTACCTCACCCCTCCACTTT. Protein: CSITGSGTSPLHF. J is TRBJ1-6 and V is TRBV20-1, with D maybe TRBD1 (5 bases). The V gene's germline CDR1 is DFQATT and CDR2 SNEGSKA (reference sequence). V was clipped by 8 bases and J by 10 bases, with 18 bases between them. CDR3 length: 13 amino acids.

Only a few counts were recorded for this clonotype. The DNA of the CDR3 is TGTGCCAGCAGGGGGGACAGGGATGTTGCCAAAAACATTCAGTACTTC. It translates to CASRGDRDVAKNIQYF. The chain employs TRBV6-2 or TRBV6-3 and TRBJ2-4; 9 nucleotides match TRBD1. Per the germline V gene, CDR1 is MNHEY and CDR2 is SVGEGT. V lost 6 bases and J lost 1; bases outside the gene matches: 7. The CDR3 has 16 amino acids.

This chain links TRBV7-2 with TRBJ2-5, with TRBD1 matching 8 bases. V was pared by 5 bases and J by 2 bases, with 10 bases of the junction left unmatched. The CDR3 is 16 amino acids. Germline CDR1 is SGHTA and CDR2 is FQGNSA. CDR3 in DNA: TGTGCCAGCAGCCAAGGGACAGGTACCTCACAAGAGACCCAGTACTTC. It is translated as CASSQGTGTSQETQYF. The full variable domain, in which reference TRBV7-2 and TRBJ2-5 provide the parts outside the CDR3, is GAGVSQSPSNKVTEKGKDVELRCDPISGHTALYWYRQSLGQGLEFLIYFQGNSAPDKSGLPSDRFSAERTGGSVSTLTIQRTQQEDSAVYLCASSQGTGTSQETQYFGPGTRLLVL.

This clonotype has more than one count but fewer than ten. The chain is built from TRBV5-6 and TRBJ2-1; TRBD2 aligns across 10 bases. The V gene end was trimmed by 3 bases and the J gene end by 12 bases; junction bases not matched to a gene: 6. The CDR3 covers 13 residues. Looked up from germline, CDR1 is SGHDT and CDR2 is YYEEEE. CDR3 in amino acids: CASSYVAGGGQFF. For the CDR3, the DNA is TGTGCCAGCAGCTATGTAGCGGGAGGTGGGCAGTTCTTC. The full variable domain, completed using reference TRBV5-6 and TRBJ2-1, is DAGVTQSPTHLIKTRGQQVTLRCSPKSGHDTVSWYQQALGQGPQFIFQYYEEEERQRGNFPDRFSGHQFPNYSSELNVNALLLGDSALYLCASSYVAGGGQFFGPGTRLTVL.

The chain links TRBV4-3 to TRBJ2-7; weak D call: TRBD2 (5 bases). V was trimmed by 8 bases and J by 1 base, leaving 18 bases between them. CDR1 and CDR2 (germline): LGHNA, YSLEER. CDR3 size: 15 residues. The CDR3 DNA reads as TGCGCCAGCGGAGGAGAGGTAGGGTCGTCCTACGAGCAGTACTTC. It yields the protein CASGGEVGSSYEQYF.

This clonotype was counted only a few times. This rearrangement joins TRBV28 to TRBJ2-7; perhaps D is TRBD1 or TRBD2 (5 bases each). Trimming stripped 3 bases from V and 2 bases from J, with 11 bases between. The CDR3 loop spans 14 amino acids. CDR1 is MDHEN and CDR2 is SYDVKM in the germline V gene. The DNA of the CDR3 is TGTGCCAGCAGTTTTACGGGGCCCGCCTACGAGCAGTACTTC. As protein: CASSFTGPAYEQYF.

The gene calls are TRBV18 and TRBJ1-6; D is possibly TRBD1 (6 bases). The CDR3 has 15 amino acids. V lost 4 bases to trimming and J lost 8 bases, with 15 bases between them. CDR1 KGHSH and CDR2 LQKENI come from the germline V gene. CDR3: CASSLVRGNDSPLHF. The CDR3, as DNA: TGTGCCAGCTCACTGGTGAGGGGGAACGATTCACCCCTCCACTTT.

The V and J genes are TRBV28 and TRBJ2-1, with TRBD1 as a possible D gene (6 bases). Trimming cost V 6 bases and J 4 bases, with 10 bases left between them. Germline lookup yields CDR1 MDHEN and CDR2 SYDVKM. The CDR3 has 13 residues. The CDR3 here is CASRLQGYNEQFF. The CDR3 nucleotides read TGTGCCAGCAGATTACAGGGATACAATGAGCAGTTCTTC.

J is TRBJ2-1 and V is TRBV28; TRBD2 aligns across 9 bases. J was trimmed by 8 bases and V by 3 bases; bases with no gene match: 8. Germline CDR1 is MDHEN and CDR2 is SYDVKM. The CDR3 spans 15 residues. This CDR3 is CASSFVAGATDEQFF. For the CDR3, the DNA is TGTGCCAGCAGTTTCGTAGCGGGAGCCACCGATGAGCAGTTCTTC.

This clonotype was seen more than once but under ten times. V and J are TRBV29-1 and TRBJ2-1, with no clear D. The CDR3 length is 11 residues. Trimming stripped 1 base from V and 10 bases from J, with 8 bases between. Germline V gene data show CDR1 as SQVTM and CDR2 as ANQGSEA. DNA for the CDR3: TGCAGCGTTGAAGGTTGGCAAGAGCAGTTCTTC. Protein sequence: CSVEGWQEQFF.

This clonotype was seen many times. The rearrangement uses TRBV19 and TRBJ2-1, with 14 bases that match TRBD2. With 6 bases clipped from V and 1 base from J, the junction kept 5 bases outside the gene matches. This CDR3 spans 17 amino acids. Germline V lookup: CDR1 LNHDA, CDR2 SQIVND (reference sequence). CDR3 amino acids: CASRLGLAGESYNEQFF. The CDR3 coding sequence is TGTGCCAGTAGACTGGGACTAGCGGGAGAGTCCTACAATGAGCAGTTCTTC.

This clonotype was counted only a few times. V gene TRBV20-1 combines with J gene TRBJ2-5; 7 nucleotides line up with TRBD2. After removal of 8 bases from V and 3 bases from J, the junction contained 9 bases not matched to a gene. The CDR3 has 13 residues. CDR1 is DFQATT, CDR2 SNEGSKA, per germline (reference sequence). CDR3 amino acids: CSLLAYGKETQYF. The CDR3, as DNA: TGCAGTTTACTAGCGTACGGAAAAGAGACCCAGTACTTC.

This clonotype appeared a few times. The chain is built from TRBV5-4 and TRBJ1-1; TRBD1 agrees at 7 bases. This CDR3 contains 15 residues. The V gene's germline CDR1 is SGHNT and CDR2 YYREEE (reference sequence). The ends lost 4 bases at V and 1 base at J; junction bases unmatched: 7. The CDR3: CASSHRGQTNTEAFF. The CDR3 DNA reads TGTGCCAGCAGCCACCGGGGACAGACGAACACTGAAGCTTTCTTT.